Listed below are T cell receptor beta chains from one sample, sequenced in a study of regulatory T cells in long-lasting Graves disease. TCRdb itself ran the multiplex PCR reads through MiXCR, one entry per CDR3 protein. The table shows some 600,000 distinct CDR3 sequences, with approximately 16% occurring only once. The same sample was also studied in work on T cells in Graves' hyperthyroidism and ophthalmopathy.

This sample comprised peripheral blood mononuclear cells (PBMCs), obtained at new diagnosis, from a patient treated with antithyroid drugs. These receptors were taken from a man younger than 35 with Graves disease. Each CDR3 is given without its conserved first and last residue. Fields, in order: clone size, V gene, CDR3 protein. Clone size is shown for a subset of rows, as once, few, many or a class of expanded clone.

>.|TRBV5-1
ASSTGLAGFNNEQF
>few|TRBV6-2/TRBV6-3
ASSALGQGAYNEQF
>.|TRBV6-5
ASSYSWTGGSPPPYGNTIY
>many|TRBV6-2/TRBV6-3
ASTSRGRRGYT
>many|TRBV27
ASTHTKGQGAWDYT
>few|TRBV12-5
ASGLTRNALAGGHNEQF
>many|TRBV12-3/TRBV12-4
ASSERQGDTEAF
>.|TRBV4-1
ASSPPREDTQY
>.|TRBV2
ASSASLETQY
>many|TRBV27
ASGRSGRSTDTQY
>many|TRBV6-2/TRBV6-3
ASSSLGVLASWYGYT
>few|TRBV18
ASSRSRTAGNTIY
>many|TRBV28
ASSYRGHYGYT
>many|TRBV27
ASSSASGLGNEQF
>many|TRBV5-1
ASSLEGGVGEQF
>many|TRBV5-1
ASSFGDGRSSYEQY
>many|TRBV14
ASSRRTSDPDSEQF
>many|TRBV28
ASSGLSGSSYEQY
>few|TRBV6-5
ASSLRPARNYGYT
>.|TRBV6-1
ASSKDRGNTGELF
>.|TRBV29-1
SVGTGTSGENTGGLF
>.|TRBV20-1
SAWLRDEQF
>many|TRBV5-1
ASSKGGRTSRSDTQY
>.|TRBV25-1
ASSGPRQGKLF
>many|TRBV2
ASSLDSRVTGELF
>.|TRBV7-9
ASRPTSGRASPDF
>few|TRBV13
ASRRREGRNEQF
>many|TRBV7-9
ASSDTREQF
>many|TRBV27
ASSLFWTGGDGYT
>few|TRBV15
ATSGLAGEPREQY
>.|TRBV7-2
ASSLATHSYEQY
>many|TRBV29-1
SGGPGPYEQY
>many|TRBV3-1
ASSLPSGGETQY
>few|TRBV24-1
ATSDPLPNEQF
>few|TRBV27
ASSFNSGGSTDTQY
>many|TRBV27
ASSWTVGRNTGELF
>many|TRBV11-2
ASSQGQGHLYGYT
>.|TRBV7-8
ASSRRDNSYEQY
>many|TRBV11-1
ASSLGDTVNTEAF
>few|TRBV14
ASSQDDWGATNEKLF
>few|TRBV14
ASSPMTSGSPYEQY
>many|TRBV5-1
ASSLAGGWDEQY
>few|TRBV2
ASSEALAGGQNEQF
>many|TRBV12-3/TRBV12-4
ASSFRGGGHEQY
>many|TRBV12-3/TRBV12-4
ASSVGDRTNTEAF
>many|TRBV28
ASSTLAIPYEQY
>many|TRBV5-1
ASSLEDSSYEQY
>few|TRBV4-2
ASSQDRTSGSSEQY
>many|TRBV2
ASSEWTGLAGEDEQF
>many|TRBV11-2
ASSLAGTSLGEQF
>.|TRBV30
AWSGVRAPTRSYNEQF
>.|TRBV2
ASSEIQGSLFPEAS
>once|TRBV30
AWKGDFSGNTIY
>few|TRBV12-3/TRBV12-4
ASSLAARNTGELF